This is a list of T cell receptor beta chains from one sample in a study of T cells after yellow fever vaccination. Using its own MiXCR run on the 5' RACE reads, TCRdb lists one record per CDR3 protein. The sample contains 200,000 or so distinct CDR3 sequences, around 6.7% of which appear only once. Material: CD4+ T cells sorted from PBMCs, obtained on the day of the yellow fever booster vaccination. The receptors shown here come from a man aged 30-40 years who received the YFV17D yellow fever vaccine. Both conserved end residues are part of each CDR3. D genes are given only for firm matches. Size is omitted from some rows. Given values are once, few, many or a class for expanded clones.

abundance: few; j_gene: TRBJ1-1; d_gene: .; v_gene: TRBV18; CDR3nt: TGTGCCAGCTCACCACGGGAGACTGAAGCTTTCTTT; CDR3aa: CASSPRETEAFF
abundance: .; j_gene: TRBJ1-1; d_gene: .; v_gene: TRBV18; CDR3nt: TGTGCCAGCTCACCAGGGGAGCCGAACACTGAAGCTTTCTTT; CDR3aa: CASSPGEPNTEAFF
abundance: few; j_gene: TRBJ2-1; d_gene: TRBD2; v_gene: TRBV14; CDR3nt: TGTGCCAGCAGCCAAGATCGGACTAGGGGTTTTTGGAATGAGCAGTTCTTC; CDR3aa: CASSQDRTRGFWNEQFF
abundance: few; j_gene: TRBJ2-7; d_gene: TRBD2; v_gene: TRBV5-1; CDR3nt: TGCGCCAGCAGCTCGGGACTAGCGGGAGCTAACGAGCAGTACTTC; CDR3aa: CASSSGLAGANEQYF
abundance: .; j_gene: TRBJ2-3; d_gene: .; v_gene: TRBV7-8; CDR3nt: TGTGCCAGCAGCTCGCCCGAGTACGAGAGAGCGCATACGCAGTATTTT; CDR3aa: CASSSPEYERAHTQYF
abundance: few; j_gene: TRBJ2-7; d_gene: .; v_gene: TRBV5-6; CDR3nt: TGTGCCAGCACCAAAAGGGGGTCCTCCTACGAGCAGTACTTC; CDR3aa: CASTKRGSSYEQYF
abundance: many; j_gene: TRBJ2-3; d_gene: TRBD2; v_gene: TRBV11-1; CDR3nt: TGTGCCAGCAGCCGGGCTCTAGCGGGCCTCTCTAGCACAGATACGCAGTATTTT; CDR3aa: CASSRALAGLSSTDTQYF
abundance: .; j_gene: TRBJ1-1; d_gene: TRBD1; v_gene: TRBV30; CDR3nt: TGTGCCTGGAGTGCACCACGGACAGGGAGGACTGAAGCTTTCTTT; CDR3aa: CAWSAPRTGRTEAFF
abundance: .; j_gene: TRBJ2-1; d_gene: .; v_gene: TRBV20-1; CDR3nt: TGCAGTGCTAGAGATTATACCCGACCCAATGAGCAGTTCTTC; CDR3aa: CSARDYTRPNEQFF
abundance: few; j_gene: TRBJ2-1; d_gene: TRBD1; v_gene: TRBV28; CDR3nt: TGTGCCAGCAGTTTAACCGACAGGGGGGTTAATGAGCAGTTCTTC; CDR3aa: CASSLTDRGVNEQFF
abundance: many; j_gene: TRBJ2-2; d_gene: .; v_gene: TRBV6-2/TRBV6-3; CDR3nt: TGTGCCAGCGGTCGCTCTACCGGGGAGCTGTTTTTT; CDR3aa: CASGRSTGELFF
abundance: .; j_gene: TRBJ2-1; d_gene: .; v_gene: TRBV2; CDR3nt: TGTGCCAGCAGGGAGGACAGAAGCTCCTACAATGAGCAGTTCTTC; CDR3aa: CASREDRSSYNEQFF
abundance: few; j_gene: TRBJ2-1; d_gene: TRBD2; v_gene: TRBV20-1; CDR3nt: TGCAGTGCCACTGGGGCTAGCGGTTACAATGAGCAGTTCTTC; CDR3aa: CSATGASGYNEQFF
abundance: many; j_gene: TRBJ2-7; d_gene: TRBD1; v_gene: TRBV2; CDR3nt: TGTGCCGGAAGACAGGGGGCAACCTACGAGCAGTACTTC; CDR3aa: CAGRQGATYEQYF
abundance: once; j_gene: TRBJ2-1; d_gene: .; v_gene: TRBV10-3; CDR3nt: TGTGCCATCACCCCGGGACTCCACAATGAGCAGTTCTTC; CDR3aa: CAITPGLHNEQFF
abundance: many; j_gene: TRBJ2-2; d_gene: .; v_gene: TRBV7-2; CDR3nt: TGTGCCAGCAGCGCCAATCTGGGAGTCGGGGAGCTGTTTTTT; CDR3aa: CASSANLGVGELFF
abundance: many; j_gene: TRBJ2-2; d_gene: TRBD2; v_gene: TRBV6-2/TRBV6-3; CDR3nt: TGTGCCAGCAGAAACGGGAGGCTTCCCTTGGGCACCGGGGAGCTGTTTTTT; CDR3aa: CASRNGRLPLGTGELFF
abundance: few; j_gene: TRBJ2-3; d_gene: TRBD2; v_gene: TRBV18; CDR3nt: TGTGCCAGCTCACCGGGACTAGCGGGAGTTTCTAGCACAGATACGCAGTATTTT; CDR3aa: CASSPGLAGVSSTDTQYF
abundance: .; j_gene: TRBJ2-3; d_gene: .; v_gene: TRBV7-2; CDR3nt: TGTGCCAGCTTCAGGGCCACAGATACGCAGTATTTT; CDR3aa: CASFRATDTQYF
abundance: .; j_gene: TRBJ2-7; d_gene: .; v_gene: TRBV6-5; CDR3nt: TGTGCCAGCAAAGCTAGTGCCTACGAGCAGTACTTC; CDR3aa: CASKASAYEQYF
abundance: .; j_gene: TRBJ2-2; d_gene: .; v_gene: TRBV5-1; CDR3nt: TGCGCCAGCAGCTTGATAGGACCCGGGGAGCTGTTTTTT; CDR3aa: CASSLIGPGELFF
abundance: .; j_gene: TRBJ2-7; d_gene: .; v_gene: TRBV5-1; CDR3nt: TGCGCCAGCAGCGAACAACCCGCCTACGAGCAGTACTTC; CDR3aa: CASSEQPAYEQYF
abundance: many; j_gene: TRBJ2-5; d_gene: .; v_gene: TRBV7-2; CDR3nt: TGTGCCAGCTCCCGGGGGTGGCAAGAGACCCAGTACTTC; CDR3aa: CASSRGWQETQYF
abundance: many; j_gene: TRBJ2-5; d_gene: .; v_gene: TRBV10-2; CDR3nt: TGCGCCAGCAGTGAGTACCTGGGTCAGGGAAAGACCCAGTACTTC; CDR3aa: CASSEYLGQGKTQYF
abundance: few; j_gene: TRBJ2-3; d_gene: .; v_gene: TRBV5-4; CDR3nt: TGTGCCAGCAGCTCCCCGGTTCCAGATACGCAGTATTTT; CDR3aa: CASSSPVPDTQYF